This is a list of T cell receptor beta chains from one sample in a study of blood T cells in healthy people across ages. TCRdb redid the calling of the 5' RACE reads with MiXCR, one entry per CDR3 protein. Of about 830,000 distinct CDR3 sequences in the sample, less than 80% were seen once. The source material was blood. These receptors came from a man aged 25 to 45 in good health. Both conserved end residues are part of each CDR3. Each record gives: D gene, V gene, clone size, J gene, CDR3 DNA, CDR3 protein. A D gene is named only where the DNA matches it firmly. Only part of the rows carry a size: once, few, many, or a class if the clone is expanded.

>.|TRBV7-2|.|TRBJ2-5
TGTGCCAGCAGCTCGGGGTTTCAGCAGTACTTC
CASSSGFQQYF
>TRBD1|TRBV7-2|.|TRBJ2-7
TGTGCCAGCAGCTTAGTGTCTGGGACAGGGGGTTCGTACGAGCAGTACTTC
CASSLVSGTGGSYEQYF
>.|TRBV5-1|.|TRBJ1-2
TGCGCCAGCAGCTCCACTACTGGGAGTATTGGCTACACCTTC
CASSSTTGSIGYTF
>TRBD2|TRBV19|few|TRBJ2-1
TGTGCCAGTAGTATAAACCTAGCGGGGGGGAACAATGAGCAGTTCTTC
CASSINLAGGNNEQFF
>.|TRBV12-3/TRBV12-4|.|TRBJ2-7
TGTGCCAGCAGCCCCGATGAAGGGGTTGGTTACGAGCAGTACTTC
CASSPDEGVGYEQYF
>.|TRBV30|.|TRBJ2-1
TGTGCCTGGAGCCCCGCCCTCTCTGGACTAGAGCAGTTCTTC
CAWSPALSGLEQFF
>TRBD1|TRBV7-2|.|TRBJ2-7
TGTGCCAGCAGCCTAGGACAGGGAGCCCACTACGAGCAGTACTTC
CASSLGQGAHYEQYF
>.|TRBV5-5|.|TRBJ2-7
TGTGCCAGCAGCTTGGGCCCCGTCGACGAGCAGTACTTC
CASSLGPVDEQYF
>TRBD1|TRBV6-2/TRBV6-3|.|TRBJ1-6
TGTGCCAGCGCGGAAGGGACAGGGGCTTCACCCCTCCACTTT
CASAEGTGASPLHF
>.|TRBV6-5|few|TRBJ2-5
TGTGCCAGCAGTTACTCCGAGGGCCTCCAAGAGACCCAGTACTTC
CASSYSEGLQETQYF
>TRBD1|TRBV29-1|few|TRBJ1-2
TGCAGCGCCCCGACAGGGGGCGGCTACACCTTC
CSAPTGGGYTF
>.|TRBV20-1|.|TRBJ1-2
TGCAGTGCTAGAGTTGAGGGGAACTATGGCTACACCTTC
CSARVEGNYGYTF
>.|TRBV20-1|.|TRBJ2-5
TGCAGTGCTCCGAACCTTCTCCAAGAGACCCAGTACTTC
CSAPNLLQETQYF
>TRBD1|TRBV11-1|few|TRBJ2-7
TGTGCCAGCAGAGAGAACAGGGGGCGCGAGCAGTACTTC
CASRENRGREQYF
>TRBD1|TRBV7-2|.|TRBJ2-5
TGTGCCAGCAGCATGGACAGGGGAGGGACCCAGTACTTC
CASSMDRGGTQYF
>.|TRBV5-8|.|TRBJ1-5
TGTGCCAGCAGCCGTACAGGGAGAGCTCAGCCCCAGCATTTT
CASSRTGRAQPQHF
>TRBD1|TRBV6-5|.|TRBJ2-4
TGTGCCAGCAGTTACTCAGCAGGGGGATCTGACATTCAGTACTTC
CASSYSAGGSDIQYF
>.|TRBV7-9|.|TRBJ2-7
TGTGCCAGCAGCTCGGGTTGGGGGCAACGCTACGAGCAGTACTTC
CASSSGWGQRYEQYF
>.|TRBV6-2/TRBV6-3|.|TRBJ2-7
TGTGCCAGCAGCTCCCCACGGATGATGATCCCCTACGAGCAGTACTTC
CASSSPRMMIPYEQYF
>TRBD2|TRBV4-3|.|TRBJ2-7
TGCGCCAGCAGCCAGTCCACTAGCGGGGAGACCTACGAGCAGTACTTC
CASSQSTSGETYEQYF
>TRBD1|TRBV6-6|.|TRBJ1-1
TGTGCCAGCCACTGGGACAGGGAGAAGAACACTGAAGCTTTCTTT
CASHWDREKNTEAFF
>.|TRBV7-8|.|TRBJ2-5
TGTGCCAGCAGCGCGCCATTAACAGGGAGGCAAGAGACCCAGTACTTC
CASSAPLTGRQETQYF
>TRBD2|TRBV24-1|.|TRBJ2-1
TGTGCCACCAGTGATTTGCCCAGCGGGGGTAGAAATGAGCAGTTCTTC
CATSDLPSGGRNEQFF
>.|TRBV20-1|.|TRBJ2-1
TGCAGTGCTAGAACCACAGTGAGGTTGAGAAATGAGCAGTTCTTC
CSARTTVRLRNEQFF
>TRBD1|TRBV11-1|.|TRBJ2-3
TGTGCCAGCAGCTTAGTCGGACAGGGGTTGAATACGCAGTATTTT
CASSLVGQGLNTQYF
>TRBD2|TRBV6-5|.|TRBJ2-1
TGTGCCAGCACTACGACTAGCGGGGTGTACAATGAGCAGTTCTTC
CASTTTSGVYNEQFF
>.|TRBV7-2|.|TRBJ2-7
TGTGCCAGCAGCCCCCGGGTTACTATTTACGAGCAGTACTTC
CASSPRVTIYEQYF
>.|TRBV20-1|few|TRBJ2-7
TGCAGTGCTAGAGATCTTGGTTTCGGGCACTACGAGCAGTACTTC
CSARDLGFGHYEQYF
>TRBD2|TRBV27|.|TRBJ2-5
TGTGCCAGCAGTCCCCTACTAGCGGGGAGGGGTGAGACCCAGTACTTC
CASSPLLAGRGETQYF
>.|TRBV7-7|.|TRBJ2-3
TGTGCTAGCAGCTTACTAGAGACAGATACGCAGTATTTT
CASSLLETDTQYF
>.|TRBV12-3/TRBV12-4|.|TRBJ2-1
TGTGCCAGCAGACGGGAGTGGGAACTCGGGCCGTTCTTC
CASRREWELGPFF
>.|TRBV12-3/TRBV12-4|.|TRBJ1-2
TGTGCCAGCAGTTTCGAGGGAGCGCACTATGGCTACACCTTC
CASSFEGAHYGYTF
>.|TRBV6-2/TRBV6-3|.|TRBJ2-3
TGTGCCAGCAGTTACTCAGGCAGTCATAGCACAGATACGCAGTATTTT
CASSYSGSHSTDTQYF
>.|TRBV7-2|few|TRBJ2-3
TGTGCCAGCAGCTTAGGGGGTATTACTAGCACAGATACGCAGTATTTT
CASSLGGITSTDTQYF
>.|TRBV7-2|.|TRBJ2-7
TGTGCCAGCAGCGTCACGGCCGTCGGCTACGAGCAGTACTTC
CASSVTAVGYEQYF
>TRBD1|TRBV29-1|.|TRBJ1-1
TGCAGCGGAGGTAGGGGGCAAGGGACTGAAGCTTTCTTT
CSGGRGQGTEAFF
>.|TRBV27|.|TRBJ1-2
TGTGCCAGCAGTTTTTCGCAGGGTTATGGCTACACCTTC
CASSFSQGYGYTF
>.|TRBV10-3|.|TRBJ2-5
TGTGCCATCAGTGAGGCAGGGACCCAGTACTTC
CAISEAGTQYF
>TRBD1|TRBV7-9|.|TRBJ2-5
TGTGCCAGCAGTCCAACCGGGACAGGGGAAGAGACCCAGTACTTC
CASSPTGTGEETQYF
>.|TRBV6-5|.|TRBJ2-4
TGTGCCAGTGGGGAGGCCAACAAAAACATTCAGTACTTC
CASGEANKNIQYF
>TRBD1|TRBV11-2|.|TRBJ2-7
TGTGCCAGCAGCGTCTATGGGACAGGGACTTCCTACGAGCAGTACTTC
CASSVYGTGTSYEQYF
>.|TRBV27|.|TRBJ1-1
TGTGCCAGCAACTCAATAGGGGGGAGCACTGAAGCTTTCTTT
CASNSIGGSTEAFF
>TRBD1|TRBV9|.|TRBJ2-7
TGTGCCGGCAGCGCGACAGGGGAAACTAACTACGAGCAGTACTTC
CAGSATGETNYEQYF
>.|TRBV7-9|.|TRBJ2-7
TGTGCCAGCAGCTCCGGTCTCCAGGGCGAGCAGTACTTC
CASSSGLQGEQYF
>.|TRBV9|.|TRBJ1-2
TGTGCCAGCAGCGGCCCGGCGGGACCTAACTATGGCTACACCTTC
CASSGPAGPNYGYTF
>TRBD2|TRBV4-3|.|TRBJ2-1
TGCGCCAGCAGCCAAGGATCGGCGGGGGGGCCCGGGGATGAGCAGTTCTTC
CASSQGSAGGPGDEQFF
>.|TRBV4-2|.|TRBJ2-5
TGTGCCAGCAGCCGAGACCTAAGAGAAGAGACCCAGTACTTC
CASSRDLREETQYF
>.|TRBV6-5|.|TRBJ1-3
TGTGCCAGCAGTTACGAATCTGGAAACACCATATATTTT
CASSYESGNTIYF
>TRBD1|TRBV29-1|few|TRBJ2-5
TGCAGCACAAAGACAGGGCTTAAAGAGACCCAGTACTTC
CSTKTGLKETQYF
>.|TRBV18|.|TRBJ2-3
TGTGCCAGCTCACCTGCGGGGTTTATCACAGATACGCAGTATTTT
CASSPAGFITDTQYF
>.|TRBV4-3|.|TRBJ2-7
TGCGCCAGCAGCCAAGAACCGGCCGGTAGTTCCTACGAGCAGTACTTC
CASSQEPAGSSYEQYF
>.|TRBV3-1|many|TRBJ1-1
TGTGCCAGCAGCCCGCCGACCCGGGGTGAAGCTTTCTTT
CASSPPTRGEAFF